One and the same sample provided the 10 T cell receptor beta chains below, sequenced in a study of breast tumors, draining lymph nodes, adjacent tissues. TCRdb reprocessed the multiplex PCR reads with MiXCR, giving one entry per CDR3 protein. The sample consists of fewer than 300,000 distinct CDR3 sequences, about 30% of them appearing once. The lymph nodes were axillary draining lymph nodes from breast cancer patients. Sequencing was performed on axillary lymph node tissue. Every receptor here comes from a female donor with breast cancer. Some clones in this sample may be carry-over from other donors' samples.

With respect to this clonotype: One junction end does not reproduce the germline sequence, and a read error may be involved. This chain joins TRBV3-1 and TRBJ2-1; 7 nucleotides match TRBD2. Germline V gene lookup returns CDR1 LGHDT and CDR2 YNNKEL (reference sequence). This CDR3 is 17 amino acids long. CDR3 region: CPSSQEDERGTYNEQFF. CDR3 in DNA: TGTCCCAGCAGCCAAGAAGATGAGCGGGGAACCTACAATGAGCAGTTCTTC.

This clonotype has a count of ten or more. The chain combines TRBV30 with TRBJ2-2; D unresolved. CDR3 length: 13 amino acids. The V gene's germline CDR1 is GTSNPN and CDR2 SVGIG (reference sequence). V lost 3 bases to trimming and J lost 8 bases, with 13 bases between them. CDR3 DNA sequence: TGTGCCTGGAGGCCCCAAGCGAGGGGGGAGCTGTTTTTT. It encodes CAWRPQARGELFF.

This clonotype appeared a few times. This chain connects TRBV5-5 to TRBJ2-3; unclear D gene. The CDR3 runs 13 residues. From germline, CDR1 is SGHKS and CDR2 YYEKEE (reference sequence). Trimming shortened V by 0 bases and J by 11 bases, and 13 bases separated the two germline ends. CDR3 loop: CASSLDLYNEQYF. The DNA of the CDR3 is TGTGCCAGCAGCTTGGACCTGTACAATGAGCAGTATTTT.

Worth noting for this clonotype: The DNA is omitted, as the CDR3 cannot be located on it reliably, and the CDR3 follows TCRdb's listing. The chain combines TRBV7-9 with TRBJ2-1; TRBD1 is the table's D call and was not checked against the DNA. Germline loops: CDR1 SEHNR, CDR2 FQNEAQ (reference sequence). 21 amino acids form the CDR3, both terminal residues included. The CDR3 loop is CASDRGQAYGYTFGSGDEQFF.

In its sample, this clonotype was seen many times. The CDR3 spells CASSPRPLGNREKLFF. Here the CDR3 DNA reads TGCGCCAGCAGCCCGCGACCCCTAGGGAATCGCGAAAAACTGTTTTTT. This chain connects TRBV4-3 to TRBJ1-4; D not certain. CDR1 and CDR2 (germline): LGHNA, YSLEER. The CDR3 runs 16 residues. Trimming took 4 bases from V and 8 from J, leaving 20 bases between them.

The chain uses TRBV18 and TRBJ2-4, with D tentatively TRBD1 or TRBD2 (6 bases each). Looked up from germline, CDR1 is KGHSH and CDR2 is LQKENI. Trimming cost V 1 base and J 5 bases, with 15 bases left between them. The CDR3 length is 16 residues. DNA for the CDR3: TGTGCCAGCTCACCACGGCCGGGGGCAATCGAAAACATTCAGTACTTC. Amino acid sequence: CASSPRPGAIENIQYF.

Notes on this clonotype: The CDR3 end shows no conserved phenylalanine or tryptophan, and so a read error is likely. The chain combines TRBV7-9 with TRBJ2-5; no definite D call. The CDR3 length is 14 residues. Germline-derived CDR1 and CDR2 are SEHNR and FQNEAQ (reference sequence). The CDR3 DNA reads as TGTGCCAGCAGCCCGTATAGGGATCGAGAGATCCAGTACCTC. Its protein product is CASSPYRDREIQYL.

This clonotype was found a few times. A read error is possible here, since a much larger clone lies one base away. The genes are TRBV12-3 or TRBV12-4 and TRBJ2-7; tentative D call: TRBD1 (6 bases). The CDR3 sequence is 14 residues long. The germline V and J ends were trimmed by 3 bases and 1 base, with 10 bases remaining between them. The chain's CDR3 is CASSFRGGSYEQYF. The CDR3 DNA reads TGTGCCAGCAGTTTCAGGGGCGGGTCCTACGAGCAGTACTTC.

To note about this clonotype: A much larger clone is a single base away; this may be a read error. The chain is built from TRBV30 and TRBJ2-1; D call uncertain. Germline-derived CDR1 and CDR2 are GTSNPN and SVGIG (reference sequence). Trimming stripped 2 bases from V and 0 bases from J, with 2 bases between. This CDR3 has 12 residues. The CDR3 DNA sequence: TGTGCCTGGAGTTCCTCCTACAATGAGCAGTTCTTC. Its translation is CAWSSSYNEQFF.

At least ten counts were recorded for this clonotype. The V gene is TRBV6-2 or TRBV6-3, the J gene TRBJ2-7, with D possibly matching TRBD1 (6 bases). Trimming took 6 bases from V and 0 from J, leaving 12 bases between them. The germline V gene encodes CDR1 MNHEY and CDR2 SVGEGT. This CDR3 has 14 residues. In nucleotides, the CDR3 is TGTGCCAGCAGATTTCGGGACAACTCCTACGAGCAGTACTTC. This sequence encodes CASRFRDNSYEQYF.